One sample yielded the 17 T cell receptor beta chains listed below, sequenced in a study of response to subunit inactivated influenza vaccine. TCRdb passed the RT-PCR reads through MiXCR, listing each CDR3 protein once. This sample has 650,000 to 800,000 distinct CDR3 sequences, with approximately 15% found just once. Here the sequenced sample was PBMCs from blood, taken less than 15 days before vaccination. The origin of the receptors is a man aged 45-65 years who received an inactivated influenza vaccine.

The CDR3 protein is CASSIGPAGMETQYF. The CDR3 nucleotides are TGCGCCAGCAGCATTGGGCCCGCAGGGATGGAGACCCAGTACTTC. The chain combines TRBV5-1 with TRBJ2-5, with D possibly being TRBD1 (5 bases). The CDR3 spans 15 residues. Trimming took 4 bases from V and 5 from J, leaving 18 bases between them. Looked up from germline, CDR1 is SGHRS and CDR2 is YFSETQ.

This clonotype has a handful of counts. The genes are TRBV12-3 or TRBV12-4 and TRBJ1-2, with D possibly matching TRBD1 (6 bases). Trimming took 3 bases from V and 2 from J, leaving 10 bases between them. This CDR3 has 14 residues. CDR3 loop: CASSLGGTNYGYTF. CDR3 coding DNA: TGTGCCAGCAGTTTGGGGGGGACAAACTATGGCTACACCTTC.

This clonotype was seen many times. J is TRBJ1-3 and V is TRBV4-2; D not certain. The V gene's germline CDR1 is LGHNA and CDR2 YNFKEQ. The CDR3 is made up of 16 amino acids. V was cut by 0 bases and J by 0 bases, with 9 bases left in between. In DNA form, the CDR3 reads TGTGCCAGCAGCCAAGAGAGGCTCATCTCTGGAAACACCATATATTTT. Translated, it gives CASSQERLISGNTIYF.

This clonotype was seen a handful of times. The gene calls are TRBV28 and TRBJ1-1, with D unclear. The germline V gene has CDR1 MDHEN and CDR2 SYDVKM. Trimming took off 7 bases at V and 8 bases at J, with 11 bases between the two ends. The CDR3 covers 11 residues. CDR3 in DNA: TGTGCCAGCATTCGTCCAGGAGAAGCTTTCTTT. Translation: CASIRPGEAFF.

This chain links TRBV6-2 or TRBV6-3 with TRBJ2-3; D is ambiguous. Per germline, CDR1 MNHEY and CDR2 SVGEGT. The length of the CDR3 is 17 residues. Trimming left V 5 bases short and J 2 bases short, with 20 bases between. The chain's CDR3 is CASSNLVPPRPTDTQYF. The CDR3 nucleotides are TGTGCCAGCAGTAACCTGGTACCCCCTCGGCCCACAGATACGCAGTATTTT.

The chain recombines TRBV5-5 with TRBJ2-2; TRBD2 aligns across 13 bases. CDR1 is SGHKS, CDR2 YYEKEE, per germline (reference sequence). This CDR3 region has 16 residues. J lost 3 bases, V lost 4 bases, and 3 bases had no gene match. This CDR3 reads CASSKTSGRYTGELFF. The CDR3, as DNA: TGTGCCAGCAGCAAGACTAGCGGGAGGTACACCGGGGAGCTGTTTTTT. Variable domain in full (rest from reference TRBV5-5 and TRBJ2-2): DAGVTQSPTHLIKTRGQQVTLRCSPISGHKSVSWYQQVLGQGPQFIFQYYEKEERGRGNFPDRFSARQFPNYSSELNVNALLLGDSALYLCASSKTSGRYTGELFFGEGSRLTVL.

This clonotype was seen more than once but under ten times. The gene calls are TRBV4-3 and TRBJ2-5, with D possibly matching TRBD1 (6 bases). Trimming left V 5 bases short and J 5 bases short, with 12 bases between. Germline-derived CDR1 and CDR2 are LGHNA and YSLEER. The CDR3 spans 13 residues. The CDR3, as DNA: TGCGCCAGCAGCAGGGGGTTGTTGGAGACCCAGTACTTC. It specifies CASSRGLLETQYF.

J is TRBJ2-1 and V is TRBV30; perhaps TRBD1 as D (5 bases). The CDR3 consists of 17 residues. Trimming took off 2 bases at V and 0 bases at J, with 17 bases between the two ends. The germline gives CDR1 GTSNPN, CDR2 SVGIG (reference sequence). CDR3 sequence: CAWSTIRQTRSYNEQFF. CDR3 in DNA: TGTGCCTGGAGTACCATAAGACAGACCCGCTCCTACAATGAGCAGTTCTTC.

This clonotype came up a few times. The V call is TRBV7-9, the J call TRBJ2-3; TRBD2 matches 9 bases. The CDR3 length is 15 residues. V dropped 5 bases and J dropped 1; count of bases not matched to a gene: 4. Germline V CDR1 and CDR2: SEHNR, FQNEAQ (reference sequence). In nucleotides, the CDR3 is TGTGCCAGCAGCAACAGACTAGCGGGCACAGATACGCAGTATTTT. Protein: CASSNRLAGTDTQYF. The variable domain in full, with the rest retrieved from reference TRBV7-9 and TRBJ2-3, is DTGVSQNPRHKITKRGQNVTFRCDPISEHNRLYWYRQTLGQGPEFLTYFQNEAQLEKSRLLSDRFSAERPKGSFSTLEIQRTEQGDSAMYLCASSNRLAGTDTQYFGPGTRLTVL.

This clonotype was seen a handful of times. The chain recombines TRBV10-3 with TRBJ1-2; the D gene is possibly TRBD1 (6 bases). Trimming removed 4 bases at V and 7 bases at J, with 25 bases between. The CDR3 is 17 residues long. Germline V CDR1 and CDR2: ENHRY, SYGVKD. The CDR3 is CAISVGGADGILGGYTF. CDR3 DNA sequence: TGTGCCATCAGTGTCGGGGGGGCAGACGGAATTTTAGGTGGCTACACCTTC.

The chain is built from TRBV27 and TRBJ2-2; D uncertain. This CDR3 spans 13 amino acids. V lost 6 bases and J 4 bases, leaving 9 bases between the germline ends. Germline CDR1 reads MNHEY; CDR2 reads SMNVEV (reference sequence). CDR3 coding DNA: TGTGCCAGCAGATCTCTAAGCACCGGGGAGCTGTTTTTT. Translation: CASRSLSTGELFF.

The sample holds a few counts of this clonotype. The chain combines TRBV29-1 with TRBJ2-7, with D maybe TRBD1 (6 bases). Germline assignment: CDR1 SQVTM and CDR2 ANQGSEA. The CDR3 is made up of 15 amino acids. Trimming shortened V by 4 bases and J by 2 bases, and 18 bases separated the two germline ends. CDR3 in amino acids: CSVATTGETPYEQYF. The CDR3, as DNA: TGCAGCGTTGCGACGACAGGTGAGACTCCCTACGAGCAGTACTTC.

This clonotype was observed a few times. V is TRBV5-6 and J is TRBJ1-4; D gene ambiguous. The germline V and J ends were trimmed by 0 bases and 0 bases, with 9 bases remaining between them. In germline, CDR1 is SGHDT, CDR2 YYEEEE. The CDR3 totals 16 residues. CDR3: CASSLGLLATNEKLFF. The CDR3 nucleotides are TGTGCCAGCAGCTTGGGCCTTTTAGCAACTAATGAAAAACTGTTTTTT.

The J gene is TRBJ2-2, the V gene TRBV7-2; 11 bases line up with TRBD1. The CDR3 covers 15 residues. CDR1 and CDR2 from the germline V gene are SGHTA and FQGNSA. V gave up 6 bases and J gave up 6 bases; unmatched junction bases: 6. The CDR3 DNA follows: TGTGCCAGCAGACGGACAGGGGGCGCCGCCGGGGAGCTGTTTTTT. It specifies CASRRTGGAAGELFF.

This clonotype was counted a few times. This chain joins TRBV20-1 and TRBJ2-7; maybe TRBD1 (6 bases). The V and J ends lost 6 bases and 2 bases respectively, with 14 bases between them. This CDR3 has 13 residues. Germline lookup yields CDR1 DFQATT and CDR2 SNEGSKA (reference sequence). CDR3 loop: CSATRDITYEQYF. DNA of the CDR3: TGCAGTGCGACCCGGGACATCACCTACGAGCAGTACTTC.

A few counts support this clonotype. This sequence joins TRBV7-2 and TRBJ2-7, with a possible D match to TRBD2 (5 bases). The CDR3 contains 14 residues. CDR1 SGHTA and CDR2 FQGNSA come from the germline V gene. The germline V and J ends were trimmed by 2 bases and 6 bases, with 14 bases remaining between them. Here the CDR3 reads CASSLLRERGEQYF. The CDR3 DNA reads as TGTGCCAGCAGCTTACTGAGGGAGCGCGGCGAGCAGTACTTC. The full variable domain, in which reference TRBV7-2 and TRBJ2-7 provide the parts outside the CDR3, is GAGVSQSPSNKVTEKGKDVELRCDPISGHTALYWYRQSLGQGLEFLIYFQGNSAPDKSGLPSDRFSAERTGGSVSTLTIQRTQQEDSAVYLCASSLLRERGEQYFGPGTRLTVT.

V gene TRBV7-2 combines with J gene TRBJ1-5, with a tentative D call TRBD1 (5 bases). CDR1 is SGHTA, CDR2 FQGNSA, per germline. CDR3 size: 15 residues. The V and J ends lost 2 bases and 7 bases respectively, with 15 bases between them. CDR3 amino acids: CASSLKTGSGQPQHF. The DNA for the CDR3 is TGTGCCAGCAGCTTAAAAACGGGGTCAGGGCAGCCCCAGCATTTT. The complete variable domain, with remaining parts taken from reference TRBV7-2 and TRBJ1-5, reads GAGVSQSPSNKVTEKGKDVELRCDPISGHTALYWYRQSLGQGLEFLIYFQGNSAPDKSGLPSDRFSAERTGGSVSTLTIQRTQQEDSAVYLCASSLKTGSGQPQHFGDGTRLSIL.